A single sample gave rise to the 21 T cell receptor beta chains below, sequenced in a study of cytomegalovirus exposure and HLA in healthy donors. 13 Jbeta primers and 60 Vbeta primers were used for the PCR. TCRdb keeps only in-frame clones here, not all; method: immunoSEQ multiplex PCR. The table has 200,000 or so clones, over 75% seen once. Material: PBMCs. The receptors here all came from a boy aged 2 to 10 in good health and CMV-seronegative.

This clone was recorded once. The genes are TRBV25-1 and TRBJ1-1; tentative D call: TRBD1 (6 bases). Trimming took off 1 base at V and 8 bases at J, with 17 bases between the two ends. The CDR3 spans 15 residues. Germline V gene lookup returns CDR1 MGHDK and CDR2 SYGVNS. The CDR3 region is CASSEFDYKGVEAFF. DNA of the CDR3: TGTGCCAGCAGTGAATTTGATTACAAGGGGGTCGAAGCTTTCTTT.

Only a few counts were recorded for this clone. This rearrangement joins TRBV7-2 to TRBJ1-2; D perhaps matches TRBD1 (5 bases). Germline CDR1 reads SGHTA; CDR2 reads FQGNSA. V was cut by 5 bases and J by 5 bases, with 24 bases left in between. This CDR3 contains 17 residues. The CDR3 region has the DNA TGTGCCAGCAGCCACAACCCAAACAGGAATGCGGCATATGGCTACACCTTC. This gives the protein CASSHNPNRNAAYGYTF. Drawing the rest from reference TRBV7-2 and TRBJ1-2, the complete variable domain is GAGVSQSPSNKVTEKGKDVELRCDPISGHTALYWYRQSLGQGLEFLIYFQGNSAPDKSGLPSDRFSAERTGGSVSTLTIQRTQQEDSAVYLCASSHNPNRNAAYGYTFGSGTRLTVV.

The chain is built from TRBV5-6 and TRBJ2-2; the D is unclear. V lost 0 bases, J lost 4 bases, and 7 bases lay in between. Germline loops: CDR1 SGHDT, CDR2 YYEEEE. The CDR3 runs to 14 residues. The CDR3 nucleotides read TGTGCCAGCAGCTTGGTACAGCTCACCGGGGAGCTGTTTTTT. It encodes CASSLVQLTGELFF.

The rearrangement uses TRBV27 and TRBJ1-1, with D tentatively TRBD1 (5 bases). V shed 3 bases and J shed 3 bases, with 8 bases lying between them. There are 13 residues in the CDR3. Looked up from germline, CDR1 is MNHEY and CDR2 is SMNVEV (reference sequence). The CDR3 sequence is CASSFQGDTEAFF. CDR3 nucleotides: TGTGCCAGCAGTTTTCAGGGTGACACTGAAGCTTTCTTT.

The chain couples TRBV19 to TRBJ1-6, with D hard to call. Germline CDR1 is LNHDA and CDR2 is SQIVND (reference sequence). The length of the CDR3 is 14 residues. V was pared by 6 bases and J by 9 bases, with 15 bases between. The CDR3 sequence is CASRIPGLGSPLHF. The CDR3 DNA follows: TGTGCCAGTAGAATACCGGGATTGGGTTCACCCCTCCACTTT.

Comment on this clone: This is likely a read error, given that the CDR3 carries no conserved phenylalanine or tryptophan at its end. V gene TRBV11-3 combines with J gene TRBJ1-3, with a tentative D call TRBD1 (5 bases). V was trimmed by 5 bases and J by 2 bases, leaving 16 bases between them. The germline V gene encodes CDR1 SGHNT and CDR2 YENEEA. The length of the CDR3 is 16 residues. CDR3 sequence reads: CASSRFWGRAGNTIYL. CDR3 coding DNA: TGTGCCAGCAGCCGATTTTGGGGGAGGGCTGGAAACACCATATATCTT.

This chain uses TRBV9 with TRBJ1-3; 10 nucleotides align to TRBD1. The ends lost 2 bases at V and 4 bases at J; junction bases unmatched: 3. The germline gives CDR1 SGDLS, CDR2 YYNGEE. The CDR3 length is 15 residues. This chain's CDR3 is CASSVGTGVGNTIYF. CDR3 in DNA: TGTGCCAGCAGCGTTGGGACAGGGGTCGGAAACACCATATATTTT.

In this sample, this clone turned up a few times. This chain links TRBV19 with TRBJ2-1, with D possibly being TRBD1 (5 bases). The CDR3 runs 14 residues. Germline values: CDR1 LNHDA, CDR2 SQIVND (reference sequence). Deletions cut 6 bases from V and 8 bases from J, with 17 bases between. The DNA for the CDR3 is TGTGCCAGTAGCTGGCGGAACTCAGGGCATGAGCAGTTCTTC. Translation: CASSWRNSGHEQFF.

This clone turned up a few times. The rearrangement uses TRBV4-2 and TRBJ2-7; TRBD1 is a possible D gene (6 bases). Germline V gene lookup returns CDR1 LGHNA and CDR2 YNFKEQ. This CDR3 comprises 15 residues. V was shortened by 4 bases and J by 2 bases, with 15 bases between the two germline ends. The CDR3 is CASSREGQRTYEQYF. DNA for the CDR3: TGTGCCAGCAGCCGGGAAGGACAGAGAACCTACGAGCAGTACTTC.

This chain joins TRBV2 and TRBJ1-6, with D possibly TRBD1 on 6 matching bases. The CDR3 loop spans 16 amino acids. V lost 6 bases and J lost 9, with 21 bases in between. Germline V CDR1 and CDR2: SNHLY, FYNNEI. CDR3 sequence reads: CASSQTSGVDGSPLHF. CDR3 nucleotides: TGTGCCAGCAGCCAGACTTCAGGGGTTGACGGTTCACCCCTCCACTTT.

The genes are TRBV4-3 and TRBJ1-2; D is perhaps TRBD1 (5 bases). This CDR3 comprises 16 residues. With 0 bases removed from V and 4 bases from J, the gap between germline ends came to 15 bases. CDR1 is LGHNA, CDR2 YSLEER, per germline. The CDR3 DNA is TGCGCCAGCAGCCAAGAGAGGTGGCGGGACGTCTATGGCTACACCTTC. It translates to CASSQERWRDVYGYTF.

DNA of the CDR3: TGTGCCATCCAGACTAGTGACGGGGCTGAATACGAGCAGTACTTC. It translates to CAIQTSDGAEYEQYF. This chain uses TRBV10-3 with TRBJ2-7, with D tentatively TRBD2 (6 bases). Germline V gene lookup returns CDR1 ENHRY and CDR2 SYGVKD. V was pared by 8 bases and J by 4 bases, with 21 bases between. The CDR3 has 15 residues.

The chain links TRBV7-2 to TRBJ1-2; D is undetermined. Germline values: CDR1 SGHTA, CDR2 FQGNSA. V lost 1 base and J lost 7, with 13 bases in between. This CDR3 region has 14 residues. CDR3 nucleotide sequence: TGTGCCAGCAGCTTAGATTCGGGGTACCGTGGCTACACCTTC. This codes for CASSLDSGYRGYTF.

The chain couples TRBV7-2 to TRBJ2-7; D is undetermined. V lost 5 bases, J lost 0 bases, and 11 bases lay in between. Germline CDR1 is SGHTA and CDR2 is FQGNSA. The CDR3 has 14 residues. The CDR3 spells CASSTRYSSYEQYF. The CDR3 DNA is TGTGCCAGCAGCACCCGTTATAGCTCCTACGAGCAGTACTTC.

The CDR3 region is CASSQDRLNNEQFF. CDR3 coding DNA: TGTGCCAGCAGCCAGGACAGGTTAAACAATGAGCAGTTCTTC. The chain joins TRBV7-8 to TRBJ2-1; 7 positions match TRBD1. The trim removed 5 bases at V and 5 bases at J, leaving 6 bases unmatched. This CDR3 is 14 amino acids long. Germline CDR1 SGHVS, CDR2 FQNEAQ.

V is TRBV2 and J is TRBJ2-5, with TRBD2 matching 8 bases. The germline gives CDR1 SNHLY, CDR2 FYNNEI. The length of the CDR3 is 15 residues. V trimming: 5 bases; J trimming: 1 base; junction bases outside the gene matches: 6. Written as DNA, the CDR3 is TGTGCCAGCAGTTCCGGACTAGCACCCCAAGAGACCCAGTACTTC. Residues: CASSSGLAPQETQYF.

The CDR3 here is CASSLVGGAGHSGANVLTF. The CDR3, as DNA: TGTGCCAGCAGCTTGGTAGGGGGGGCCGGACACTCTGGGGCCAACGTCCTGACTTTC. The chain recombines TRBV5-4 with TRBJ2-6; maybe TRBD2 (7 bases). Trimming cost V 0 bases and J 0 bases, with 16 bases left between them. From germline, CDR1 is SGHNT and CDR2 YYREEE (reference sequence). This CDR3 has 19 residues.

The chain uses TRBV27 and TRBJ1-3; the D gene is possibly TRBD1 (6 bases). The CDR3 is 15 amino acids. The V gene's germline CDR1 is MNHEY and CDR2 SMNVEV (reference sequence). V lost 7 bases, J lost 4 bases, and 17 bases lay in between. The CDR3 is CASTTLQGAGNTIYF. The CDR3 bases are TGTGCCAGCACTACTCTACAGGGTGCGGGAAACACCATATATTTT.

The chain is built from TRBV28 and TRBJ1-1; D not certain. The CDR3 runs 12 residues. CDR1 is MDHEN and CDR2 is SYDVKM in the germline V gene. V was pared by 6 bases and J by 1 base, with 6 bases between. CDR3 in amino acids: CASSQSNTEAFF. DNA of the CDR3: TGTGCCAGCAGCCAGTCGAACACTGAAGCTTTCTTT.

The chain recombines TRBV2 with TRBJ1-6, with TRBD1 matching over 9 bases. The V segment lost 6 bases and the J segment 10 bases; nucleotides outside the gene matches: 10. In germline, CDR1 is SNHLY, CDR2 FYNNEI. The CDR3 consists of 15 residues. The CDR3 protein is CASREQGAPKSPLHF. The CDR3 DNA sequence: TGTGCCAGCAGGGAACAGGGGGCGCCTAAATCACCCCTCCACTTT.

The rearrangement uses TRBV7-9 and TRBJ1-1; D is undetermined. The CDR3 spans 18 residues. Germline V gives CDR1 SEHNR, CDR2 FQNEAQ (reference sequence). V was cut by 2 bases and J by 1 base, with 20 bases left in between. The chain's CDR3 is CASSLRSGEDPKNTEAFF. The DNA of the CDR3 is TGTGCCAGCAGCTTAAGGTCAGGTGAAGATCCGAAGAACACTGAAGCTTTCTTT.